What follows is one T cell receptor beta chain and its context. Trimming cost V 1 base and J 2 bases, with 8 bases left between them. Germline-derived CDR1 and CDR2 are SGHVS and FNYEAQ. The CDR3 loop spans 14 amino acids. Per the authors' pipeline: Reference gene primer amplification yielded estimated nucleated cell counts. The data were produced by immunoSEQ multiplex PCR, yet TCRdb's version contains in-frame clones alone and is incomplete. From that table come the V and J calls and clone size; the DNA was used to work out D and trimming. The sample lists around 280,000 clones, around 81% seen once, with approximately 4.1% in the top ten. The sample belongs to a study of blood T cell repertoires in COVID-19.

The sample consisted of peripheral blood. The rearrangement uses TRBV7-6 and TRBJ1-2; D might be TRBD1 (5 bases). This clonotype was sampled from a woman aged 45-59 years with active or convalescent COVID-19. CDR3 amino acids: CASSLGAGNYGYTF. The CDR3 DNA follows: TGTGCCAGCAGCTTAGGTGCAGGGAACTATGGCTACACCTTC.